This is a list of T cell receptor beta chains from one sample in a study of Graves' ophthalmopathy and Graves' hyperthyroidism. In TCRdb, the multiplex PCR reads were re-called with MiXCR into one record per CDR3 protein. The data hold 300,000 to 350,000 distinct CDR3 sequences, with 17% observed a single time. Sequencing was performed on peripheral blood. The receptors were sampled from an adult man with Graves' ophthalmopathy. The CDR3 runs from the conserved cysteine through the conserved F or W. A D gene is named only where the DNA matches it firmly. Expanded clones get a size class; other rows say once, few or many, or leave the size out.

J: TRBJ1-6
D: .
size: .
V: TRBV28
DNA: TGCGCCAGCAGTCCCCCTCAGGGTCGACTTTCGCCCCTCCACTTT
CDR3: CASSPPQGRLSPLHF

J: TRBJ1-5
D: TRBD1
size: .
V: TRBV27
DNA: TGTGCCAGCAGTGGCAGGGGGCATCAGCCCCAGCATTTT
CDR3: CASSGRGHQPQHF

J: TRBJ2-7
D: .
size: many
V: TRBV4-3
DNA: TGCGCCAGCAGCCAAGAGGCGGGGTTCTCCTACGAGCAGTACTTC
CDR3: CASSQEAGFSYEQYF

J: TRBJ1-2
D: .
size: many
V: TRBV7-2
DNA: TGTGCCAGCAGCTTATCGGGGGGATTCGGCCGTGTGTATGGCTACACCTTC
CDR3: CASSLSGGFGRVYGYTF

J: TRBJ1-5
D: TRBD1
size: many
V: TRBV6-1
DNA: TGTGCCAGCAGAAAGGACAGGAGTTATAGCAATCAGCCCCAGCATTTT
CDR3: CASRKDRSYSNQPQHF

J: TRBJ1-2
D: .
size: many
V: TRBV13
DNA: TGTGCCAGCAGCTTACCCGTGGCGACATATGGCTACACCTTC
CDR3: CASSLPVATYGYTF

J: TRBJ1-2
D: .
size: many
V: TRBV30
DNA: TGTGCCTGGGATCGGCAGGTCCTTGGTTACACCTTC
CDR3: CAWDRQVLGYTF

J: TRBJ2-5
D: .
size: many
V: TRBV4-2
DNA: TGTGCCAGCAGCCAAGGAAGAGGGACCCCCCTGGAATTC
CDR3: CASSQGRGTPLEF

J: TRBJ1-2
D: TRBD1
size: many
V: TRBV30
DNA: TGTGCCTGGAGGACAGGGTTAGGAGGTGGCTACACCTTC
CDR3: CAWRTGLGGGYTF

J: TRBJ2-2
D: TRBD2
size: many
V: TRBV15
DNA: TGTGCCACCAGCAGACCTAGCGGGAGTTCGGCCGGGGAGCTGTTTTTT
CDR3: CATSRPSGSSAGELFF

J: TRBJ1-2
D: TRBD1
size: many
V: TRBV30
DNA: TGTGCCTGGAGTGTACGACAGGGATATGGCTACACCTTC
CDR3: CAWSVRQGYGYTF

J: TRBJ2-5
D: TRBD2
size: many
V: TRBV24-1
DNA: TGTGCCACCAGTGAGGATCGGACCGGGAGGGACCAAGAGACCCAGTACTTC
CDR3: CATSEDRTGRDQETQYF

J: TRBJ1-5
D: .
size: .
V: TRBV12-3/TRBV12-4
DNA: TGTGCCAGCAGTTACACAGGAGGCAATCAGCCCCAGCATTTT
CDR3: CASSYTGGNQPQHF

J: TRBJ2-7
D: .
size: many
V: TRBV5-1
DNA: TGCGCCAGCAGCCCAGACTTCACGATCTCCTACGAGCAGTACTTC
CDR3: CASSPDFTISYEQYF

J: TRBJ1-1
D: .
size: many
V: TRBV12-3/TRBV12-4
DNA: TGTGCCAGCAGGAGCATAGGGCTTACTGAAGCTTTCTTT
CDR3: CASRSIGLTEAFF

J: TRBJ2-7
D: .
size: medium-sized
V: TRBV28
DNA: TGTGCCAGCAGCTGGGGGGACCGCCGGACCCCTCTCGAGCAGTACTTC
CDR3: CASSWGDRRTPLEQYF